These T cell receptor beta chains were read from a single sample in a study of T cells in Graves' hyperthyroidism and ophthalmopathy. TCRdb re-derived calls from the multiplex PCR reads in MiXCR, one entry per CDR3 protein. The sample shows some 490,000 distinct CDR3 sequences, around a fifth of them seen only once. Sequenced material: blood. The source is a woman in her seventies with Graves' ophthalmopathy. The CDR3 runs from the conserved cysteine through the conserved F or W. Fields, in order: J gene, D gene, clone size, V gene, CDR3 protein, CDR3 DNA. The D gene is left open where the match is weak. A clone size is listed for some rows: how often the clone was seen (once, few, many), or a class if it is expanded.

TRBJ2-7 . few TRBV6-1 CASSDSLGDEQYF TGTGCCAGCAGTGACTCTTTAGGGGACGAGCAGTACTTC
TRBJ1-5 TRBD1 . TRBV6-1 CASSYGTVSNQPQHF TGTGCCAGCAGTTATGGGACAGTGTCAAATCAGCCCCAGCATTTT
TRBJ1-1 . . TRBV10-3 CAIMGHKNTEAFF TGTGCCATTATGGGACATAAGAACACTGAAGCTTTCTTT
TRBJ1-4 TRBD1 few TRBV11-2 CASSSFTGTGGEKLFF TGTGCCAGCAGCTCGTTTACCGGGACAGGGGGCGAAAAACTGTTTTTT
TRBJ2-3 TRBD2 . TRBV11-3 CASKNVGGSPFSTDTQYF TGTGCCAGCAAGAACGTGGGCGGGAGCCCCTTTAGCACAGATACGCAGTATTTT
TRBJ2-1 . few TRBV30 CAWTPSSGIYNEQFF TGTGCCTGGACCCCCAGTAGCGGAATTTACAATGAGCAGTTCTTC
TRBJ2-1 TRBD1 few TRBV27 CASSLGQNRYNEQFF TGTGCCAGCAGTTTGGGACAGAACCGCTACAATGAGCAGTTCTTC
TRBJ2-1 TRBD2 few TRBV7-2 CASSPGLAGVYEQFF TGTGCCAGCAGCCCGGGACTAGCGGGAGTCTATGAGCAGTTCTTC
TRBJ2-7 TRBD1 . TRBV27 CASRTGTDYEQYF TGTGCCAGCAGAACCGGGACAGATTACGAGCAGTACTTC
TRBJ1-4 TRBD1 few TRBV12-5 CASGFDRGNGKLFF TGTGCTAGTGGATTCGACAGGGGGAATGGAAAACTGTTTTTT
TRBJ1-6 . many TRBV7-2 CASSPSSYNSPLHF TGTGCCAGCAGCCCTAGCTCCTATAATTCACCCCTCCACTTT
TRBJ1-3 . . TRBV6-1 CASSESPWRASGNTIYF TGTGCCAGCAGTGAAAGTCCGTGGAGGGCTTCTGGAAACACCATATATTTT
TRBJ2-3 . . TRBV10-3 CAISESGDSTDTQYF TGTGCCATCAGTGAGTCGGGGGACAGCACAGATACGCAGTATTTT
TRBJ2-7 TRBD2 few TRBV12-3/TRBV12-4 CASSLSSGGFNAEQYF TGTGCCAGCAGTTTAAGTAGCGGGGGGTTTAATGCCGAGCAGTACTTC
TRBJ2-7 . many TRBV28 CASSLSGGGQTLLEQYF TGTGCCAGCAGTTTATCAGGGGGGGGACAGACCCTTTTGGAGCAGTACTTC
TRBJ2-3 TRBD2 few TRBV3-1 CASSPQATGTSGSKQYF TGTGCCAGCAGCCCCCAGGCCACCGGGACTAGCGGGAGTAAGCAGTATTTT
TRBJ1-5 . few TRBV20-1 CSAWGQDQPQHF TGCAGTGCATGGGGCCAAGATCAGCCCCAGCATTTT
TRBJ2-5 . few TRBV19 CASSIGRGPQETQYF TGTGCCAGTAGTATCGGGAGGGGGCCCCAAGAGACCCAGTACTTC
TRBJ2-4 TRBD2 few TRBV7-2 CASSLETSGRFVRNIQYF TGTGCCAGCAGCTTAGAGACTAGCGGGAGATTCGTTCGAAACATTCAGTACTTC
TRBJ2-1 . . TRBV12-3/TRBV12-4 CASSFSPGGLGVNEQFF TGTGCCAGCAGTTTTTCTCCAGGGGGACTTGGGGTCAATGAGCAGTTCTTC
TRBJ2-7 TRBD2 few TRBV6-1 CASGGSGYEQYF TGTGCCAGCGGCGGGAGTGGGTACGAGCAGTACTTC
TRBJ2-7 . . TRBV4-1 CASSQANFGLEQYF TGCGCCAGCAGCCAAGCTAACTTTGGGCTCGAGCAGTACTTC